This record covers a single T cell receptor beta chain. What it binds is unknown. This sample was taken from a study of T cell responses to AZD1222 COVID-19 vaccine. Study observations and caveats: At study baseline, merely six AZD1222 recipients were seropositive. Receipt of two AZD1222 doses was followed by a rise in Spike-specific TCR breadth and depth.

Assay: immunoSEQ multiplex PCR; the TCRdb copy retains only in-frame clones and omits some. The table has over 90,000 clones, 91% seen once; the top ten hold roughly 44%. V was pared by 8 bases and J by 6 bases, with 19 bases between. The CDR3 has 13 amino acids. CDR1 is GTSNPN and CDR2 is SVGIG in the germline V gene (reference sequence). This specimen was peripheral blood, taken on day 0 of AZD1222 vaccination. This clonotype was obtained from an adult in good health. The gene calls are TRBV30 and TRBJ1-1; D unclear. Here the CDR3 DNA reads TGTGCCGGAAGGGCGGACGGACGGTCTGAAGCTTTCTTT. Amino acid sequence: CAGRADGRSEAFF.